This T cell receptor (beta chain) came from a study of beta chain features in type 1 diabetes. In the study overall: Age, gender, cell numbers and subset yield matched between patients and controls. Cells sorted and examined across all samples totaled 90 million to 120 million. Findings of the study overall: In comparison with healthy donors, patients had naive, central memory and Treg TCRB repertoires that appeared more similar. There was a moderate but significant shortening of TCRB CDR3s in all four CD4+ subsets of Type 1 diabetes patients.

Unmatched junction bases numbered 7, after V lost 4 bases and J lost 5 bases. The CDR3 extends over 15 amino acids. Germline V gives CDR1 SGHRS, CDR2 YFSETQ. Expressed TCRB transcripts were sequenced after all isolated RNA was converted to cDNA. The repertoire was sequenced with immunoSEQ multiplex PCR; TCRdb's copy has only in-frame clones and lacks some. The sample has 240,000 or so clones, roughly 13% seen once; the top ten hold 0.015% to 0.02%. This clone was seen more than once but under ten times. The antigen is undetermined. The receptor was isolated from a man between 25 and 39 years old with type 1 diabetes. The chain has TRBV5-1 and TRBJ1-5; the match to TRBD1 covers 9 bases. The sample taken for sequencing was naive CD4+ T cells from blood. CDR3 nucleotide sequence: TGCGCCAGCAGCGCGGGGACAGGGCTTTATCAGCCCCAGCATTTT. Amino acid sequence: CASSAGTGLYQPQHF.